This T cell receptor beta chain is drawn from a study of identifying expanded T cells in peripheral blood (dated by TCRdb to the late 2010s). Regarding the research as a whole: Four technical replicates, made by sequencing separate aliquots from the same pool of genomic DNA, were compared pairwise.

The germline V gene gives CDR1 as MGHRA and CDR2 as YSYEKL. The CDR3 holds 14 amino acids from the cysteine to the phenylalanine. Only the CDR3 DNA is retained, 42 bases long and in frame from the first base. The junction shows trimming of 2 bases on V and 4 bases on J, plus 11 bases between the germline ends. No immune events, such as infections, were documented for the healthy donors during the collection period. Time-dependent variance in a beta-binomial model of T-cell clone differential abundance was calibrated using healthy-donor blood repertoires as a training cohort. The training cohort included approximately 10 healthy donors, of whom 3 were female and 7 were male. An age range of roughly 29 to 65 years, with an average of around 42 years, was recorded for the donors. Obtained from a commercial supplier, whole blood was collected from each healthy donor at three time points set around two weeks apart. For immunosequencing, genomic DNA was extracted from unsorted whole blood.

What the study reported, not specific to this receptor: The beta-binomial model significantly reduced the number of clones called differentially abundant and the false-positive rate across all healthy-donor time intervals. The binomial model flagged 0.9 to 1.5 differentially abundant clones between technical replicates, compared with about 16 over around two weeks and 18 to 20 over about four weeks. Across all healthy donors, variance in clone template counts between roughly 2-week samples was found to increase significantly with total template count. The authors expected that biological variance in healthy repertoires might rise further over much longer intervals, such as months to years.

In regard to this clone: Its antigen is currently not known. Within one base of it there is no much larger clone, and no base qualities were kept.

The immunoSEQ Assay, which relies on bias-controlled multiplex PCR amplification of genomic DNA, was used to profile TCRbeta CDR3 regions. As for the original processing: To quantify the absolute abundance of each unique TCRbeta CDR3 region, the sequences were collapsed and filtered. Differential abundance was tested with two models: a binomial (Fisher-equivalent) model and a beta-binomial model that adds time-dependent variance fitted from healthy donors. Clones with fewer than 5 combined templates were removed, and a clone was called differentially abundant if the clone's Benjamini-Hochberg FDR was below 0.01. Using the form v = (b*log(k)+a)^2, the beta-binomial variance was modeled as a function of the total template count across the two samples. This immuneACCESS table, as held by TCRdb, lists in-frame sequences with V and J called but not all clones. Of the missing ones, under half trace to an unresolved V gene in checked studies; the others have no known cause. Clone size and V and J calls were adopted from that table, with D and trimming inferred from the DNA. Across this sample there are 80,000 to 90,000 clones, with 70% to 90% seen only once. Around 2.8% of the sample rests with the top ten.

The TCR sequence derives from a person between 18 and 75 years old in good health. The chain was built from TRBV4-1 and TRBJ2-5; the best D guess is TRBD2, with 5 bases matching. Sequencing was performed on blood. The DNA sequence is TGCGCCAGCAGCCAATGGCTAGCCGGAGAGACCCAGTACTTC. It specifies CASSQWLAGETQYF.